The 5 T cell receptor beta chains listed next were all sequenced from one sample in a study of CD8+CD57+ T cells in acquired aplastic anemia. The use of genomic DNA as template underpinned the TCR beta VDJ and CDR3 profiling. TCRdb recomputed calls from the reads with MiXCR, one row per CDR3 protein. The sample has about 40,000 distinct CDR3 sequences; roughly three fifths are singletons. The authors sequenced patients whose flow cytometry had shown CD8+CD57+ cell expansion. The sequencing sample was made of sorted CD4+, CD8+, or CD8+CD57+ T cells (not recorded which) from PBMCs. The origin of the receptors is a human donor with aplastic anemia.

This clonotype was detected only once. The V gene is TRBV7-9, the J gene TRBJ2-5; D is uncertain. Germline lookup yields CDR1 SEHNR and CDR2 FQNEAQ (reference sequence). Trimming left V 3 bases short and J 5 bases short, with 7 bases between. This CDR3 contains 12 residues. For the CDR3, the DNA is TGTGCCAGCAGCTTGATTGGGGAGACCCAGTACTTC. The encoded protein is CASSLIGETQYF. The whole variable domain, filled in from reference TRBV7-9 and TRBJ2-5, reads DTGVSQNPRHKITKRGQNVTFRCDPISEHNRLYWYRQTLGQGPEFLTYFQNEAQLEKSRLLSDRFSAERPKGSFSTLEIQRTEQGDSAMYLCASSLIGETQYFGPGTRLLVL.

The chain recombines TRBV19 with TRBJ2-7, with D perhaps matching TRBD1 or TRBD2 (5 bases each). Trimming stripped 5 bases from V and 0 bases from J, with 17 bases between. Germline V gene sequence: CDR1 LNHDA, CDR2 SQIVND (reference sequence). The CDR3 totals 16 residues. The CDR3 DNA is TGTGCCAGTAGTTGGATCGCCAGGGACCGCTCCTACGAGCAGTACTTC. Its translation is CASSWIARDRSYEQYF.

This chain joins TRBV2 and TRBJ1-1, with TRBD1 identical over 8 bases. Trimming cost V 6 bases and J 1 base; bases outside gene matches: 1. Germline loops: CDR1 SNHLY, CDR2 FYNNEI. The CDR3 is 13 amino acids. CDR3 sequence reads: CASRGQENTEAFF. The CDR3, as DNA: TGTGCCAGCAGGGGACAGGAGAACACTGAAGCTTTCTTT.

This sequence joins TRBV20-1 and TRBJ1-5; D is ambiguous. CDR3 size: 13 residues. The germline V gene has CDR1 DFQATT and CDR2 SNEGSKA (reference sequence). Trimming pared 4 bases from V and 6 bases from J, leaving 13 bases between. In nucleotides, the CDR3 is TGCAGTGCTATCTTCGGAGGAGGTCAGCCCCAGCATTTT. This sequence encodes CSAIFGGGQPQHF.

The CDR3: CASTQYGGRNSPLHF. The CDR3 DNA is TGTGCCAGCACCCAGTATGGGGGGAGGAATTCACCCCTCCACTTT. The chain employs TRBV11-1 and TRBJ1-6; possible D gene TRBD1, 5 bases. V lost 7 bases to trimming and J lost 7 bases, with 17 bases between them. CDR3 length: 15 residues. Looked up from germline, CDR1 is SGHAT and CDR2 is FQDESV (reference sequence). The full variable domain, with the rest looked up from reference TRBV11-1 and TRBJ1-6, is EAEVAQSPRYKITEKSQAVAFWCDPISGHATLYWYRQILGQGPELLVQFQDESVVDDSQLPKDRFSAERLKGVDSTLKIQPAELGDSAMYLCASTQYGGRNSPLHFGNGTRLTVT.